Following are 29 T cell receptor beta chains from one sample sequenced in a study of shared clonotypes between healthy human individuals. Method: immunoSEQ multiplex PCR; TCRdb's copy keeps in-frame clones and lacks some. The profile shows some 2,100,000 clones, roughly 95% of them singletons. Sequenced sample: naive CD4+ T cells sorted from blood. Indicated subset: CD45RA+ positively selected. These receptors were taken from a man in his late teens or twenties in good health.

Concerning this clone: This sample includes further DNA sequences coding for the same CDR3. The V call is TRBV6-1, the J call TRBJ2-5; D is undetermined. The CDR3 totals 13 residues. CDR1 is MNHNS and CDR2 is SASEGT in the germline V gene. The V and J ends lost 4 bases and 1 base respectively, with 7 bases between them. The CDR3 spells CASSGQVQETQYF. Written as DNA, the CDR3 is TGTGCCAGCAGTGGGCAGGTCCAAGAGACCCAGTACTTC.

This chain uses TRBV27 with TRBJ2-7; D may be TRBD1 (6 bases). CDR1 is MNHEY and CDR2 is SMNVEV in the germline V gene (reference sequence). This CDR3 region has 14 residues. V dropped 3 bases and J dropped 0 bases, with 9 bases sitting between them. The CDR3 nucleotides are TGTGCCAGCAGTTTTGTGGACAGCTCCTACGAGCAGTACTTC. Protein sequence: CASSFVDSSYEQYF.

A single count supports this clone. The chain combines TRBV10-3 with TRBJ2-1, with 13 bases fitting TRBD2. This CDR3 comprises 17 residues. CDR1 and CDR2 (germline): ENHRY, SYGVKD. Trimming at V came to 4 bases and at J to 3 bases, leaving 6 bases not matched to a gene. CDR3 DNA sequence: TGTGCCATCAGTGGTCGGACTAGCGGGAGATTCTACAATGAGCAGTTCTTC. Translated: CAISGRTSGRFYNEQFF.

This clone was recorded only once. V usage is TRBV10-3 and J usage is TRBJ2-2; D is possibly TRBD1 (6 bases). Germline CDR1 and CDR2: ENHRY and SYGVKD. Trimming shortened V by 7 bases and J by 0 bases, and 15 bases separated the two germline ends. The CDR3 spans 16 residues. DNA for the CDR3: TGTGCCATCAAAACGGGTCAGGGGACGAACACCGGGGAGCTGTTTTTT. Its protein product is CAIKTGQGTNTGELFF.

This sequence joins TRBV5-4 and TRBJ1-1; possibly TRBD1 for D (5 bases). Trimming removed 4 bases from V and 4 bases from J, with 17 bases in between. Germline V lookup: CDR1 SGHNT, CDR2 YYREEE (reference sequence). CDR3 length: 15 amino acids. Here the CDR3 reads CASSPRGVTSTEAFF. In nucleotides, the CDR3 is TGTGCCAGCAGCCCTAGGGGAGTCACAAGCACTGAAGCTTTCTTT.

About this clone: Other DNA sequences within the sample encode an identical CDR3. This rearrangement joins TRBV30 to TRBJ1-1; D is perhaps TRBD1 (6 bases). V gave up 3 bases and J gave up 5 bases, with 13 bases separating them. The CDR3 extends over 13 amino acids. Germline values: CDR1 GTSNPN, CDR2 SVGIG (reference sequence). The CDR3 bases are TGTGCCTGGAGCCAGGGGTCCCAAACTGAAGCTTTCTTT. Translating it yields CAWSQGSQTEAFF.

This rearrangement joins TRBV18 to TRBJ2-4; TRBD1 matches 8 bases. Trimming took 1 base from V and 1 from J; bases not matched to a gene: 12. This CDR3 comprises 19 residues. In germline, CDR1 is KGHSH, CDR2 LQKENI. The CDR3 spells CASSPLPLTGADAKNIQYF. The CDR3 bases are TGTGCCAGCTCACCACTTCCCCTGACAGGGGCTGACGCCAAAAACATTCAGTACTTC.

The chain carries TRBV29-1 and TRBJ2-4, with D perhaps TRBD1 (6 bases). There are 18 residues in the CDR3. Germline CDR1 is SQVTM and CDR2 is ANQGSEA. Trimming removed 6 bases from V and 0 bases from J, with 24 bases in between. The CDR3: CSVEVLSGQLLAKNIQYF. The CDR3 DNA sequence: TGCAGCGTCGAGGTTCTTTCCGGACAGCTTTTAGCCAAAAACATTCAGTACTTC.

V usage is TRBV10-3 and J usage is TRBJ1-6; maybe TRBD1 (5 bases). This CDR3 contains 16 residues. CDR1 and CDR2 from the germline V gene are ENHRY and SYGVKD. Trimming shortened V by 0 bases and J by 7 bases, and 13 bases separated the two germline ends. CDR3 protein: CAISESWQGRNSPLHF. DNA for the CDR3: TGTGCCATCAGTGAGTCTTGGCAGGGCCGAAATTCACCCCTCCACTTT.

With regard to this clone: Other DNA sequences in the same sample also yield this CDR3. The genes are TRBV9 and TRBJ2-7; D gene uncertain. Trimming removed 1 base at V and 0 bases at J, with 8 bases between. Per germline, CDR1 SGDLS and CDR2 YYNGEE. The CDR3 runs 14 residues. CDR3 protein: CASSVRDGSYEQYF. The CDR3 region has the DNA TGTGCCAGCAGCGTACGAGATGGCTCCTACGAGCAGTACTTC.

This clone has only one observation. The chain carries TRBV7-9 and TRBJ2-7; no clear D gene. The CDR3 runs 15 residues. Trimming removed 2 bases from V and 1 base from J, with 12 bases in between. Germline V CDR1 and CDR2: SEHNR, FQNEAQ (reference sequence). CDR3 nucleotide sequence: TGTGCCAGCAGCTTATTGAGCGAACCTTCCTACGAGCAGTACTTC. Amino acids: CASSLLSEPSYEQYF.

The chain carries TRBV6-1 and TRBJ2-7; D tentatively reads TRBD1 or TRBD2 (5 bases each). This CDR3 comprises 14 residues. Looked up from germline, CDR1 is MNHNS and CDR2 is SASEGT. With 7 bases removed from V and 2 bases from J, the gap between germline ends came to 15 bases. The CDR3 region is CASTLGQGAYEQYF. CDR3 DNA sequence: TGTGCCAGCACCCTCGGGCAGGGAGCCTACGAGCAGTACTTC.

V usage is TRBV9 and J usage is TRBJ2-3; TRBD1 matches 9 bases. V lost 4 bases to trimming and J lost 4 bases; unmatched junction nucleotides: 4. The germline V gene encodes CDR1 SGDLS and CDR2 YYNGEE. The CDR3 spans 14 residues. CDR3 DNA sequence: TGTGCCAGCAGCCCTCGACAGGGGGCAGATACGCAGTATTTT. Translating gives CASSPRQGADTQYF.

The gene calls are TRBV27 and TRBJ1-2; D unresolved. From germline, CDR1 is MNHEY and CDR2 SMNVEV (reference sequence). The CDR3 contains 13 residues. V was trimmed by 5 bases and J by 0 bases, leaving 7 bases between them. CDR3 amino acids: CASSARANYGYTF. For the CDR3, the DNA is TGTGCCAGCAGTGCCCGGGCTAACTATGGCTACACCTTC.

The rearrangement links TRBV15 to TRBJ2-7; maybe TRBD2 (6 bases). Germline values: CDR1 LNHNV, CDR2 YYDKDF (reference sequence). This CDR3 is 15 amino acids long. V gave up 5 bases and J gave up 0 bases, with 14 bases separating them. This CDR3 is CATSGQWDFSYEQYF. CDR3 nucleotide sequence: TGTGCCACCAGCGGTCAATGGGACTTCTCCTACGAGCAGTACTTC.

The genes are TRBV6-6 and TRBJ2-3; D perhaps matches TRBD2 (5 bases). The V and J ends lost 4 bases and 8 bases respectively, with 10 bases between them. The germline V gene encodes CDR1 MNHNY and CDR2 SVGAGI (reference sequence). The CDR3 sequence is 12 residues long. This chain's CDR3 is CASSLLGVTQYF. Here the CDR3 DNA reads TGTGCCAGCAGTTTATTGGGAGTTACGCAGTATTTT.

The chain couples TRBV30 to TRBJ1-5, with 7 bases aligning to TRBD1. The trim removed 3 bases at V and 9 bases at J, leaving 17 bases unmatched. This CDR3 is 16 amino acids long. Germline assignment: CDR1 GTSNPN and CDR2 SVGIG (reference sequence). CDR3 loop: CAWSQRDSLLGSPQHF. The CDR3, as DNA: TGTGCCTGGAGCCAGAGGGACAGTCTACTCGGATCGCCCCAGCATTTT.

This chain connects TRBV10-3 to TRBJ2-7; D is ambiguous. V lost 0 bases and J lost 3, with 9 bases in between. This CDR3 is built from 14 residues. Germline CDR1 ENHRY, CDR2 SYGVKD. This CDR3 is CAISESFKDYEQYF. CDR3 coding DNA: TGTGCCATCAGTGAGTCGTTCAAGGACTACGAGCAGTACTTC.

The genes are TRBV4-1 and TRBJ2-2; D unresolved. Between the trimmed V and J ends, which lost 1 base and 10 bases, there was a span of 19 bases. The CDR3 consists of 16 residues. CDR1 is MGHRA, CDR2 YSYEKL, per germline. Here the CDR3 DNA reads TGCGCCAGCAGCCAAGGTTACTCCAACACCGGTCTGGAGCTGTTTTTT. The encoded protein is CASSQGYSNTGLELFF.

The rearrangement links TRBV7-2 to TRBJ1-4; D is uncertain. The CDR3 consists of 13 residues. Germline assignment: CDR1 SGHTA and CDR2 FQGNSA. With 1 base removed from V and 7 bases from J, the gap between germline ends came to 7 bases. For the CDR3, the DNA is TGTGCCAGCAGCTTAGTCAGAGGTGAAAAACTGTTTTTT. This sequence encodes CASSLVRGEKLFF.

This chain joins TRBV6-1 and TRBJ1-2; 10 nucleotides align to TRBD1. Germline assignment: CDR1 MNHNS and CDR2 SASEGT. Trimming cost V 2 bases and J 12 bases; bases outside gene matches: 6. CDR3 length equals 13 residues. The CDR3 DNA follows: TGTGCCAGCAGTGAAAGGGGACAGGGGACGGACACCTTC. Protein sequence: CASSERGQGTDTF.

The V call is TRBV6-6, the J call TRBJ2-1; perhaps TRBD2 as D (6 bases). In germline, CDR1 is MNHNY, CDR2 SVGAGI (reference sequence). Trimming removed 5 bases at V and 0 bases at J, with 14 bases between. The CDR3 is 16 residues long. In DNA form, the CDR3 reads TGTGCCAGCAGTCCGCGGGGCGGAAACTCCTACAATGAGCAGTTCTTC. Amino acid sequence: CASSPRGGNSYNEQFF.

A note on this clone: Different DNA sequences within this sample yield the same CDR3. V is TRBV5-6 and J is TRBJ2-7; no clear D gene. CDR1 and CDR2 (germline): SGHDT, YYEEEE. Trimming shortened V by 0 bases and J by 6 bases, and 7 bases separated the two germline ends. This CDR3 spans 12 amino acids. DNA for the CDR3: TGTGCCAGCAGCTTGGATTTGGGCGAGCAGTACTTC. Its translation: CASSLDLGEQYF.

The chain uses TRBV7-2 and TRBJ1-5; D is perhaps TRBD1 (6 bases). The CDR3 has 16 amino acids. Trimming shortened V by 3 bases and J by 5 bases, and 17 bases separated the two germline ends. CDR1 and CDR2 (germline): SGHTA, FQGNSA. The CDR3 here is CASSFTQAGEHQPQHF. The CDR3 DNA is TGTGCCAGCAGCTTCACGCAGGCAGGGGAGCATCAGCCCCAGCATTTT. The variable domain in full, completed from reference TRBV7-2 and TRBJ1-5, reads GAGVSQSPSNKVTEKGKDVELRCDPISGHTALYWYRQSLGQGLEFLIYFQGNSAPDKSGLPSDRFSAERTGGSVSTLTIQRTQQEDSAVYLCASSFTQAGEHQPQHFGDGTRLSIL.

The chain combines TRBV7-6 with TRBJ2-2; D uncertain. CDR3 size: 12 residues. Trimming took off 5 bases at V and 6 bases at J, with 7 bases between the two ends. Germline V gene data show CDR1 as SGHVS and CDR2 as FNYEAQ. CDR3 in DNA: TGTGCCAGCAGCCGTAGGGCCGGGGAGCTGTTTTTT. Translated, it gives CASSRRAGELFF.

J is TRBJ2-3 and V is TRBV15; D is unresolved. Germline CDR1 and CDR2: LNHNV and YYDKDF (reference sequence). Trimming left V 0 bases short and J 14 bases short, with 15 bases between. This CDR3 contains 13 residues. CDR3 nucleotide sequence: TGTGCCACCAGCAGAGATCGAAATTACGCATTGTATTTT. It encodes CATSRDRNYALYF.

Concerning this clone itself: Other nucleotide sequences in the sample specify the same CDR3. This rearrangement joins TRBV7-9 to TRBJ2-5; 8 nucleotides align to TRBD1. V was pared by 1 base and J by 0 bases, with 1 base of the junction left unmatched. Germline lookup yields CDR1 SEHNR and CDR2 FQNEAQ (reference sequence). The CDR3 contains 15 residues. The CDR3 loop is CASSLGQGYQETQYF. The CDR3 DNA is TGTGCCAGCAGCTTAGGACAGGGGTACCAAGAGACCCAGTACTTC.

This sequence joins TRBV4-3 and TRBJ2-7; TRBD1 agrees at 7 bases. The CDR3 is 13 residues long. Trimming at V came to 4 bases and at J to 5 bases, leaving 5 bases not matched to a gene. CDR1 is LGHNA and CDR2 is YSLEER in the germline V gene. In DNA, the CDR3 is TGCGCCAGCAGCCGGAGACAGGGTAACGAGCAGTACTTC. It is translated as CASSRRQGNEQYF.

V usage is TRBV7-6 and J usage is TRBJ2-1, with TRBD2 matching 12 bases. Germline V CDR1 and CDR2: SGHVS, FNYEAQ. Germline trimming cut 4 bases from V and 5 bases from J; bases unmatched to any gene: 12. The CDR3 runs to 18 residues. The CDR3 nucleotides read TGTGCCAGCAGCTCCATTCGGCTAGCGGGAGGGCCTGACAATGAGCAGTTCTTC. It is translated as CASSSIRLAGGPDNEQFF.